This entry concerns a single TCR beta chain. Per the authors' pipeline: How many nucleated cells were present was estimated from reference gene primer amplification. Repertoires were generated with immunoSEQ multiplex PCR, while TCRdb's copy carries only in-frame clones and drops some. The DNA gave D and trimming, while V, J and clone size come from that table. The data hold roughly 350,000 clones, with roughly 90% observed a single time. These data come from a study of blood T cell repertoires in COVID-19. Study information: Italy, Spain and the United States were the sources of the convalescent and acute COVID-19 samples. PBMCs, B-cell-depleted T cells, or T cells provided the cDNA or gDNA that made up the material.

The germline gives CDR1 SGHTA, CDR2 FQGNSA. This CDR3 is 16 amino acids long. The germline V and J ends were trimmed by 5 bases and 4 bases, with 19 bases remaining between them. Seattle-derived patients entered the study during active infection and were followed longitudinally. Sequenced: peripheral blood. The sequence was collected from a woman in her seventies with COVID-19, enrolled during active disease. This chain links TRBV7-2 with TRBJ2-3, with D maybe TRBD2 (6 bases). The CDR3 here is CASSKVRGGIPDTQYF. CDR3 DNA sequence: TGTGCCAGCAGCAAAGTGAGGGGAGGCATCCCAGATACGCAGTATTTT.